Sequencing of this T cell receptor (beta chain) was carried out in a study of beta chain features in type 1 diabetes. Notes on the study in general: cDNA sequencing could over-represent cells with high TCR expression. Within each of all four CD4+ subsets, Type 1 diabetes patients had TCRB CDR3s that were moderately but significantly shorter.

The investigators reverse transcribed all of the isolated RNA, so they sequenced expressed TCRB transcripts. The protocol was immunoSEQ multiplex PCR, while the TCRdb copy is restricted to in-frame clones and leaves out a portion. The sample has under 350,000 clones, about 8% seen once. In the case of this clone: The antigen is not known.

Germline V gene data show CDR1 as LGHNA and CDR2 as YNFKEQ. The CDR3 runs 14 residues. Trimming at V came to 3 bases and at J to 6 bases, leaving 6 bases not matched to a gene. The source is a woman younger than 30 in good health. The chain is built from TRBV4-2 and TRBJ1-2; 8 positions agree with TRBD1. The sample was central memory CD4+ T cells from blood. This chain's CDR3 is CASSQGQAWDGYTF. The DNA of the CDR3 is TGTGCCAGCAGCCAGGGACAGGCTTGGGATGGCTACACCTTC.